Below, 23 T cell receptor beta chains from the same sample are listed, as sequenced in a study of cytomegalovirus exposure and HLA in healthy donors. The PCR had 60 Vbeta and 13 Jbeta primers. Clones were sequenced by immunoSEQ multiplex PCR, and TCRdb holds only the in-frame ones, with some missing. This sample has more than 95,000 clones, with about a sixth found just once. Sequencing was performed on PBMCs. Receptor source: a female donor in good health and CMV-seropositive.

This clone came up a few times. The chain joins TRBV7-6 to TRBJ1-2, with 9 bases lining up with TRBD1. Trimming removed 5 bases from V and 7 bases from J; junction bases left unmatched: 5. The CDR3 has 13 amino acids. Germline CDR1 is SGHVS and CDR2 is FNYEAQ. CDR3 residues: CASSRTGGRGYTF. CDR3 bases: TGTGCCAGCAGCAGAACAGGGGGCCGTGGCTACACCTTC.

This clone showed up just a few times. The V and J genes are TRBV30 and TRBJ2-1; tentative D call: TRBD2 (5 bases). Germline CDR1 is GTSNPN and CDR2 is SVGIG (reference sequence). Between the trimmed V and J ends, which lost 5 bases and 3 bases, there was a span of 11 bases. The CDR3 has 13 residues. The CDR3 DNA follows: TGTGCCTGGGACAACGGGAACTACAATGAGCAGTTCTTC. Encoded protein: CAWDNGNYNEQFF.

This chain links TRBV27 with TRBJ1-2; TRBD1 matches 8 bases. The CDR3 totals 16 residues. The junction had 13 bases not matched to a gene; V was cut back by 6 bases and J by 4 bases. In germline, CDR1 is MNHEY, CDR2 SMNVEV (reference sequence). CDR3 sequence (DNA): TGTGCCAGCAGCAAGGGTCCGGGACAGGAGTTCTATGGCTACACCTTC. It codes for CASSKGPGQEFYGYTF.

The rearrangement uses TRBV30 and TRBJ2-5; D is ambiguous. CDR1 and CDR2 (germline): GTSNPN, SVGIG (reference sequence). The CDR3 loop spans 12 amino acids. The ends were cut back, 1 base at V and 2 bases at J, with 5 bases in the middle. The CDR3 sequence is CAWSAFQETQYF. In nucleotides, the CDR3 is TGTGCCTGGAGTGCGTTTCAAGAGACCCAGTACTTC.

CDR3 protein: CASSRRIDRGTLSEKLFF. CDR3 nucleotides: TGTGCCAGCAGCCGAAGAATTGACAGGGGTACCCTTAGTGAAAAACTGTTTTTT. The chain has TRBV4-2 and TRBJ1-4; TRBD1 aligns across 8 bases. The CDR3 has 18 amino acids. V dropped 4 bases and J dropped 7; count of bases not matched to a gene: 17. The germline V gene has CDR1 LGHNA and CDR2 YNFKEQ.

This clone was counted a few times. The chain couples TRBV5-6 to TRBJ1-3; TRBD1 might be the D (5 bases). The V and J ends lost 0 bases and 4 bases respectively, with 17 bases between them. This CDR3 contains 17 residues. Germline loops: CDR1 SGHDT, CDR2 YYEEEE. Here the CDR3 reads CASSLVSGLESGNTIYF. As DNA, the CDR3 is TGTGCCAGCAGCTTGGTGTCAGGGCTCGAGTCCGGAAACACCATATATTTT.

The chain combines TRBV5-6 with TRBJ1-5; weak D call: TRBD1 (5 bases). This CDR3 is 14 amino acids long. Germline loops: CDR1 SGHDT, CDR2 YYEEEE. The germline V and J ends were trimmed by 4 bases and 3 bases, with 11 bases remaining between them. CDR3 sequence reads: CASSGGVANQPQHF. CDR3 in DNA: TGTGCCAGCAGCGGAGGGGTAGCCAATCAGCCCCAGCATTTT.

The CDR3 sequence: CASSGRQENQPQHF. DNA of the CDR3: TGTGCCAGCAGTGGCCGACAGGAGAATCAGCCCCAGCATTTT. This chain joins TRBV28 and TRBJ1-5; D is perhaps TRBD1 (6 bases). The V end lost 5 bases, the J end lost 4 bases, and 12 bases lay between the germline ends. The germline V gene has CDR1 MDHEN and CDR2 SYDVKM. The CDR3 covers 14 residues.

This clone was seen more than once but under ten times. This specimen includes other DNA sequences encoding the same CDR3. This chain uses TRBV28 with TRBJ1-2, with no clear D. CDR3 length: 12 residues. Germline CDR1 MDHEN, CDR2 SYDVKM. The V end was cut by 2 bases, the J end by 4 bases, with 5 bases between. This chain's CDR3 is CASSLRSYGYTF. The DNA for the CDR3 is TGTGCCAGCAGTTTACGGAGCTATGGCTACACCTTC.

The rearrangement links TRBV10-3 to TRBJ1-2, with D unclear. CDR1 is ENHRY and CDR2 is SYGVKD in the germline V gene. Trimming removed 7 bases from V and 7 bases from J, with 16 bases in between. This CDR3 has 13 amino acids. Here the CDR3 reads CAIKDSTQSGYTF. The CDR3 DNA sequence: TGTGCCATCAAGGACTCCACACAATCTGGCTACACCTTC.

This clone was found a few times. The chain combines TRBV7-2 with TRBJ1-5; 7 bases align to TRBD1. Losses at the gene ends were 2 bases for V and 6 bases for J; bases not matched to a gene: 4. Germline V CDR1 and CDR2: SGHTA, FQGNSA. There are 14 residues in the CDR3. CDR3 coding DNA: TGTGCCAGCAGCTTAAACAGGGGCGGTCAGCCCCAGCATTTT. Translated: CASSLNRGGQPQHF. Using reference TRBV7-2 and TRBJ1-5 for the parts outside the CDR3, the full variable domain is GAGVSQSPSNKVTEKGKDVELRCDPISGHTALYWYRQSLGQGLEFLIYFQGNSAPDKSGLPSDRFSAERTGGSVSTLTIQRTQQEDSAVYLCASSLNRGGQPQHFGDGTRLSIL.

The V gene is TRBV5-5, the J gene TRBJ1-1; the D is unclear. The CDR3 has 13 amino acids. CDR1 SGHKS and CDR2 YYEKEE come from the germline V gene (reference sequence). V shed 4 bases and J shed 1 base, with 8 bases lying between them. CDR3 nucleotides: TGTGCCAGCAGCCCGGTCACGAACACTGAAGCTTTCTTT. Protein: CASSPVTNTEAFF.

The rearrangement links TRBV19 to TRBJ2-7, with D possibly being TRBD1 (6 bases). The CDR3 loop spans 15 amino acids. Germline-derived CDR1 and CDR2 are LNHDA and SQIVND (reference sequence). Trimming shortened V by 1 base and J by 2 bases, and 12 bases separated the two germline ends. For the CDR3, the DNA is TGTGCCAGTAGTATAGGGGGGACACCAACCTACGAGCAGTACTTC. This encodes CASSIGGTPTYEQYF.

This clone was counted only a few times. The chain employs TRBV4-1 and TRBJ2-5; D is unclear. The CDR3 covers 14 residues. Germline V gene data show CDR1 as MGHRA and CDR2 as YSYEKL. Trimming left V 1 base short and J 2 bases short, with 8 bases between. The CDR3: CASSQGLRQETQYF. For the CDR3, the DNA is TGCGCCAGCAGCCAAGGACTGAGACAAGAGACCCAGTACTTC.

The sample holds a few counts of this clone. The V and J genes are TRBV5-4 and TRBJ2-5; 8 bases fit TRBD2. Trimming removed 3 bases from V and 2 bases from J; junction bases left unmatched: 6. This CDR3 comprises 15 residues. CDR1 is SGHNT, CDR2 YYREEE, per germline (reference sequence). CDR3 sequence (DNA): TGTGCCAGCAGCTCCGGCATAGCGGGGCAAGAGACCCAGTACTTC. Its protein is CASSSGIAGQETQYF. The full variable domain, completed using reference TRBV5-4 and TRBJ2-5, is ETGVTQSPTHLIKTRGQQVTLRCSSQSGHNTVSWYQQALGQGPQFIFQYYREEENGRGNFPPRFSGLQFPNYSSELNVNALELDDSALYLCASSSGIAGQETQYFGPGTRLLVL.

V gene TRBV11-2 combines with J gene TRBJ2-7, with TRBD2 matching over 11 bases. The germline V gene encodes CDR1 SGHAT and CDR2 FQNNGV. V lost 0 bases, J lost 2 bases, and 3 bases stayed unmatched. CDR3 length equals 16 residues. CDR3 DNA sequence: TGTGCCAGCAGCTTAGAACTAGCGGGAGTGACCTACGAGCAGTACTTC. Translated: CASSLELAGVTYEQYF.

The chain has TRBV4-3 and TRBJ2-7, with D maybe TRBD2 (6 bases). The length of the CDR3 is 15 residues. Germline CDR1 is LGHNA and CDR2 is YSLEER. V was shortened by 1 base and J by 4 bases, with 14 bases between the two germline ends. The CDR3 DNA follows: TGCGCCAGCAGCCAAGGGACGACTAGTTTTTACGAGCAGTACTTC. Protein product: CASSQGTTSFYEQYF.

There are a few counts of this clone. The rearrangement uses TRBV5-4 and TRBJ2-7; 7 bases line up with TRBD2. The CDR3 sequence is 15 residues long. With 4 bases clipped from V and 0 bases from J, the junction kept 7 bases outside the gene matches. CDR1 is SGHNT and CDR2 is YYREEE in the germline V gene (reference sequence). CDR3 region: CASSVAGTTSYEQYF. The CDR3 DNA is TGTGCCAGCAGCGTAGCCGGGACTACCTCCTACGAGCAGTACTTC.

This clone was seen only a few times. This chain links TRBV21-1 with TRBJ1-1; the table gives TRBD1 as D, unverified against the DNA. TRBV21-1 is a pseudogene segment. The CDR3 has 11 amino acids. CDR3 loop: CATAGSTEAFF. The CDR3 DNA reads TGTGCCACCGCAGGGTCCACTGAAGCTTTCTTT.

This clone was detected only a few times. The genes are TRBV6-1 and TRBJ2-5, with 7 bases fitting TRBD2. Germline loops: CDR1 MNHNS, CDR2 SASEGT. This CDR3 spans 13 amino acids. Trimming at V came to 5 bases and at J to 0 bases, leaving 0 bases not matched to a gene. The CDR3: CASSLADQETQYF. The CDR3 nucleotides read TGTGCCAGCAGTCTAGCGGACCAAGAGACCCAGTACTTC.

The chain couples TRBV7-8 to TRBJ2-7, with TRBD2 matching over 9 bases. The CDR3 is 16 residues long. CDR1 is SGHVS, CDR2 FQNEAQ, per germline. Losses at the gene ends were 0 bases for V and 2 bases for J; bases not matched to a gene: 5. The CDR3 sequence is CASSLAQRGAAYEQYF. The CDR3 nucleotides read TGTGCCAGCAGCTTAGCACAGCGGGGGGCCGCCTACGAGCAGTACTTC.

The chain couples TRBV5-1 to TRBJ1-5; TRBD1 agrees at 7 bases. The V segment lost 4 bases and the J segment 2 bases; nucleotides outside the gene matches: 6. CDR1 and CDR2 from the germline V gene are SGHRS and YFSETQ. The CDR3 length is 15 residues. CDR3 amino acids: CASSPAGQGNQPQHF. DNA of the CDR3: TGCGCCAGCAGCCCGGCCGGACAGGGCAATCAGCCCCAGCATTTT.

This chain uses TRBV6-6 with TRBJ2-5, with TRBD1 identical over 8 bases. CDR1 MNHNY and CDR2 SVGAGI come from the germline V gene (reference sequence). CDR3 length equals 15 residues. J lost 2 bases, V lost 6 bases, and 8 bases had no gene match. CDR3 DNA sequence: TGTGCCAGCAGGAACACAGGGGGTTCTCAAGAGACCCAGTACTTC. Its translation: CASRNTGGSQETQYF.